The clone carrying this T cell receptor beta chain was observed at least ten times. The antigen is not known. The TCR beta CDR3 regions underwent amplification using RNA transcripts as the source. First-round RT-PCR with HTBI primers amplified the TCR CDR3 region. TCRdb re-called the multiplex PCR reads with MiXCR, one entry per CDR3 protein. The sample has 360,000 or so distinct CDR3 sequences; 15% to 20% are singletons. This sample is part of a study of T cells in Graves' hyperthyroidism and ophthalmopathy. Study observations and caveats: A model of 13 V-J features distinguished ophthalmopathy from stable hyperthyroidism. For ophthalmopathy, model prediction preceded onset by a median roughly 5.9 months. The majority of expanded thyroid clonotypes above 0.001 also appeared in blood.

V was cut by 0 bases and J by 6 bases, with 18 bases left in between. CDR1 and CDR2 (germline): MNHEY, SVGAGI. The CDR3 consists of 16 residues. Over 18 months, lack of ophthalmopathy progression marked Graves' hyperthyroidism as stable. The chain joins TRBV6-5 to TRBJ2-7; D is perhaps TRBD2 (6 bases). The TCR sequence derives from a woman between 18 and 30 years old with Graves' hyperthyroidism. The sample was blood. The CDR3 DNA reads TGTGCCAGCAGTTACTCGTTAGGGACTGGGGATTTCGAGCAGTACTTC. It specifies CASSYSLGTGDFEQYF.